This T cell receptor (beta chain) was sequenced in a study of cytomegalovirus exposure and HLA in healthy donors (dated by TCRdb to 2016 to 2017). Background for the entire study: In an earlier analysis of 450 to 750 of the donors, 250 to 300 Gb of sequence data and 90 million to 120 million unique TCR beta sequences from roughly 190 million T cells were reported. A later analysis re-analyzed previously published TCR beta repertoires from about 730 donors and added high-resolution HLA genotyping to study TCR occurrence patterns. Besides the first cohort of more than 650 subjects, a separate validation cohort made up of over a hundred different subjects was used. An earlier analysis of some 600 of the donors applied high-throughput TCR beta sequencing to assess whether each TCR beta V gene segment acted as functional or pseudogenic. Donor age, sex, ethnicity and CMV serostatus were collected together with the repertoire data. The later analysis used no new phenotypic data to find candidate immune exposures, relying instead on TCR beta sequences and their occurrence across donors. Among 300 to 450 genotyped donors of the cohort, an average of 235,054 unique TCR beta nucleotide sequences were sequenced per donor, roughly 20% of them non-productive. Because of strong linkage in the cohort, roughly 5 DR-DQ haplotypes were treated as single units for association and clustering. Typing coverage differed by locus: A, B, C, DRB1 and DQB1 were typed in about 620-630 donors, DQA1 in roughly 500, DPA1 in nearly 610, and DPB1 in approximately 450. Class I and class II HLA loci were covered by the typing at four-digit resolution. An early release that covered fewer than 800 HLA-typed donors contained approximately 300 gigabases of sequencing data and 85 million to 100 million unique TCR sequences. Every repertoire in the discovery cohort had been generated on one and the same sequencing platform. The study profiled the T cell repertoires of 550 to 700 subjects by immunosequencing and related them to cytomegalovirus serostatus. Genome-wide SNP genotypes for about 60% of the roughly 670 donors were used in a later genetic analysis, which treated that subset as a discovery cohort. High-throughput TCR immunosequencing, statistical association of individual TCRs with disease status, and machine learning were combined to predict cytomegalovirus infection status. Of the 398 genotyped donors, approximately 81% were placed in the genetic ancestry cluster associated with self-reported Caucasian donors. The study aimed to test whether signatures of past pathogen exposure could be identified by cataloging public T cell receptors. The study at large found these results: A later genetic analysis reported fewer N-insertions in productive TCRs among donors in an Asian-associated ancestry cluster than the roughly 650-donor mean. Strong co-occurrence of HLA alleles, especially DR and DQ, made assigning TCR associations to individual alleles difficult. A further reported finding was that TCR beta sequences accurately predicted the HLA-A and HLA-B alleles for most subjects in the first cohort. Most CMV-associated TCR beta chains appeared to be HLA-restricted in a later analysis, and the HLA associations seemed to be driven largely by CMV exposure. In the study, around 160 TCR beta chains were listed as associated with cytomegalovirus. Three of the identified cytomegalovirus-associated TCR beta chains were confirmed in vitro to be specific for cytomegalovirus antigens. In an earlier analysis of fewer than 700 of the donors, most TCR beta V segments appeared in productive rearrangements about 87% or about 30% of the time, broadly matching IMGT annotations. While some public TCRs were present in many individuals, most TCR sequences turned up only very rarely across donors. Immune exposure information for the cohort was limited to CMV serostatus. Several of the top co-occurrence clusters appeared to be linked to parvovirus B19, influenza, CMV and Epstein-Barr virus, according to a later analysis. The authors suggested that the approach could potentially be generalized to other disease states and immunological phenotypes. About 15 rarely observed V segments, including chromosome 9 orphons, were excluded from the earlier analysis of about 600 of the donors because counts were too low. The presence/absence analyses assumed that sequencing depth was roughly uniform across donors, and that assumption may not be true. Correlated functional status among segregating V segments might be attributable to linkage disequilibrium, but an unknown experimental factor could not be ruled out. Cytomegalovirus status was reported to be diagnosed by the classifier with high specificity and sensitivity in both the original and validation cohorts. A later analysis associated 17,000 or so TCR beta sequences with specific HLA alleles at a false discovery rate of 0.05. Because the 87-base-pair reads could not distinguish some IMGT-functional V segments, including TRBV6-2 and TRBV6-3, those segments were excluded. In a later analysis, TCR association rates were found to vary across HLA loci, with the most associated TCRs seen for DRB1 alleles and the fewest for HLA-C alleles. A cluster of highly shared sequence variants was judged likely to represent a technical artifact of the sequencing pipeline. In a later analysis, HLA-associated TCR beta chains were found to be more clonally expanded and to have lower generation probabilities than equally common non-associated chains. In a later genetic analysis, a missense DCLRE1C variant was associated with V-gene and J-gene trimming of TCR beta chains, and the association was replicated in an independent cohort. Because HLA typing was missing for some donors at each locus, association tests included only the typed subset. This cohort had only TCR beta chains sequenced, and the lack of alpha or paired-chain data limited which features could be detected.

Worth noting for this clone: No antigen is known for it. No base quality values were provided; no much bigger clone lies one nucleotide off.

The germline V gene encodes CDR1 MNHNS and CDR2 SASEGT. From the cysteine through the phenylalanine, the CDR3 covers 14 amino acids. Only the CDR3 region is kept as DNA, spanning 42 bases read in frame from base 1. Trimming removed 6 bases from V and 2 bases from J; the gene matches leave 4 bases unexplained. Library preparation was by the immunoSEQ multiplex PCR assay. For the multiplex PCR, a mixture combining 60 forward primers for TCR Vbeta segments and 13 reverse primers for TCR Jbeta segments was used. The CDR3 region of rearranged TCR beta genes was amplified from genomic DNA by a multiplex PCR assay. On the Illumina HiSeq System, the amplified TCR beta libraries were sequenced as 87-base-pair reads. Per the authors' processing: A later analysis counted about 76 million unique TCR beta chains across the 700 or so repertoires, and approximately 11 million of these chains were shared by at least two donors. To remove PCR and sequencing errors, raw reads were error-corrected and collapsed into unique sequences using a nearest-neighbor algorithm that merged closely related sequences. CDR3 sequences were aligned to IMGT reference sequences to assign V, D and J gene segments. For a sequence to be retained, at least a six-nucleotide match to both a V gene segment and a J gene segment was required. Rearrangements were called productive when the CDR3 lacked stop codons and stayed in frame with V and J; all others were non-productive. CDR3 was defined according to IMGT convention as the region running from the second conserved V-encoded cysteine to the conserved J-encoded phenylalanine. Sequences without an unambiguous match to a single V gene segment were excluded from the earlier analysis of a few hundred of the donors. An earlier analysis of roughly 590 of the donors called V segments functional above 56.7% productive rearrangements and segregating when the between-donor standard deviation exceeded 5%. A statistical classification framework was built for diagnosing cytomegalovirus status from the catalog of TCR beta chain sequences. V and J gene assignment, in a later analysis, came from comparing TCR nucleotide sequences with IMGT/GENE-DB human TR gene sequences. A later analysis assigned CDR3 sequences and most-parsimonious VDJ recombination scenarios with the TCRdist pipeline. In a later analysis, each TCR beta chain was defined by its CDR3 amino acid sequence together with its V-gene family, and reads lacking a unique V-gene family were excluded. As a way to deal with suspected cross-contamination and a sequencing artifact, a later analysis dropped 592 nucleotide sequences that were highly shared and had low generation probability. A later analysis calculated a clonal expansion index for each public chain from normalized within-repertoire ranks of inferred template counts. In a later analysis, generation probabilities were computed using a VDJ recombination model fitted to out-of-frame rearrangements, and the results were checked against IGoR. In a later analysis, hypergeometric tests were used to score TCR-TCR, TCR-HLA and TCR-CMV co-occurrence, with a repertoire-size bias correction applied to TCR pairs. A later analysis estimated false discovery rates by permuting HLA or CMV assignments 20 times. In a later analysis, co-occurring TCRs were grouped using DBSCAN, and TCRdist sequence similarity was added for clustering within HLA-allele-positive subsets. Repertoires with fewer than 30,000 or more than 120,000 public chains were left out of co-occurrence clustering, as were a handful of repertoires with anomalous nucleotide sharing. TCRdb retrieved this table from immuneACCESS and kept in-frame rearrangements only. Not all clones are present; in checked studies, unresolved V genes account for under half, and no reason is known for the remainder. D and trimming were read from the DNA, whereas the V and J calls and clone size are those reported in that table. This sample lists 150,000 or so clones; approximately 75% were detected once. The ten largest clones take up over 2.5% of the sample.

In total, 666 healthy bone marrow donors made up the cohort. Cohort members were all nominally healthy when sampled, although unrecorded immune exposures were likely present. The donor tested CMV seronegative, placing the donor among the 350 or so seronegative members of the cohort. A peripheral blood sample was collected from each donor, and TCR beta sequencing was performed on peripheral blood mononuclear cells. The Qiagen DNeasy Blood Extraction Kit was used to extract genomic DNA from the blood cell samples. The sequencing input was PBMCs. The receptor was derived from a man younger than 35 in good health and CMV-seronegative. The chain was built from TRBV6-1 and TRBJ1-5, with TRBD1 identical over 7 junction bases. For the CDR3, the sequence is CASSRQGGNQPQHF. The DNA sequence follows: TGTGCCAGCAGCAGACAGGGAGGCAATCAGCCCCAGCATTTT.